Listed below are T cell receptor beta chains from one sample, sequenced in a study of Graves' ophthalmopathy and Graves' hyperthyroidism. TCRdb reprocessed the multiplex PCR reads via MiXCR and lists one record per CDR3 protein. Of hundreds of thousands of distinct CDR3 sequences detected, 35% to 45% appear once; the ten largest clones hold about 3.3%. The sample was peripheral blood. The source is an adult man with Graves' ophthalmopathy. CDR3s include the opening cysteine and the closing phenylalanine or tryptophan. D genes are given only for firm matches. Not every row has a clone size; where given, it reads once, few, many or a size class.

d_gene: NA
abundance: many
v_gene: TRBV12-3/TRBV12-4
j_gene: TRBJ2-7
CDR3aa: CASSLDRAYEQYF
CDR3nt: TGTGCCAGCAGCTTGGACCGCGCCTACGAGCAGTACTTC

d_gene: NA
abundance: NA
v_gene: TRBV25-1
j_gene: TRBJ1-4
CDR3aa: CASLVRGPNEKLFF
CDR3nt: TGTGCCAGCTTAGTCCGGGGGCCTAATGAAAAACTGTTTTTT

d_gene: TRBD1
abundance: NA
v_gene: TRBV9
j_gene: TRBJ2-2
CDR3aa: CASSADRRLFF
CDR3nt: TGTGCCAGCAGCGCGGACAGGCGGCTGTTTTTT

d_gene: NA
abundance: many
v_gene: TRBV29-1
j_gene: TRBJ1-1
CDR3aa: CSVDLGGTEAFF
CDR3nt: TGCAGCGTTGATTTGGGGGGCACTGAAGCTTTCTTT

d_gene: NA
abundance: NA
v_gene: TRBV29-1
j_gene: TRBJ1-2
CDR3aa: CSVGGAQGYGYTF
CDR3nt: TGCAGCGTTGGGGGGGCGCAAGGCTATGGCTACACCTTC

d_gene: NA
abundance: few
v_gene: TRBV19
j_gene: TRBJ2-7
CDR3aa: CASNPGHVGTYEQYF
CDR3nt: TGTGCCAGTAACCCGGGACACGTTGGAACCTACGAGCAGTACTTC

d_gene: TRBD1
abundance: NA
v_gene: TRBV19
j_gene: TRBJ2-7
CDR3aa: CASSPHPPGTALNYEQYF
CDR3nt: TGTGCCAGTAGCCCCCACCCTCCCGGGACAGCCTTAAACTACGAGCAGTACTTC

d_gene: NA
abundance: many
v_gene: TRBV4-3
j_gene: TRBJ1-1
CDR3aa: CASSQDKGMNTEAFF
CDR3nt: TGCGCCAGCAGCCAAGATAAGGGCATGAACACTGAAGCTTTCTTT

d_gene: NA
abundance: NA
v_gene: TRBV5-6
j_gene: TRBJ2-5
CDR3aa: CASSLTARGPRETQYF
CDR3nt: TGTGCCAGCAGCTTGACGGCGAGAGGGCCCAGGGAGACCCAGTACTTC

d_gene: NA
abundance: NA
v_gene: TRBV19
j_gene: TRBJ1-1
CDR3aa: CASSRTTQAFF
CDR3nt: TGTGCCAGTAGTCGGACTACCCAAGCTTTCTTT

d_gene: NA
abundance: NA
v_gene: TRBV6-5
j_gene: TRBJ1-1
CDR3aa: CASGVGLDTEAFF
CDR3nt: TGTGCCAGCGGGGTAGGATTGGACACTGAAGCTTTCTTT

d_gene: NA
abundance: many
v_gene: TRBV19
j_gene: TRBJ1-1
CDR3aa: CASSKISTGSTEAFF
CDR3nt: TGTGCCAGTAGCAAAATTTCTACAGGGTCCACTGAAGCTTTCTTT

d_gene: NA
abundance: NA
v_gene: TRBV11-1
j_gene: TRBJ1-4
CDR3aa: CASSQSPGPPGGEKLFF
CDR3nt: TGTGCCAGCAGCCAATCCCCCGGGCCCCCCGGAGGGGAAAAACTGTTTTTT

d_gene: NA
abundance: many
v_gene: TRBV15
j_gene: TRBJ1-1
CDR3aa: CATSRDRQTTEAFF
CDR3nt: TGTGCCACCAGCAGAGATCGGCAGACCACTGAAGCTTTCTTT

d_gene: NA
abundance: few
v_gene: TRBV3-1
j_gene: TRBJ2-5
CDR3aa: CASSQSKRETQYF
CDR3nt: TGTGCCAGCAGCCAGAGTAAAAGGGAGACCCAGTACTTC

d_gene: NA
abundance: many
v_gene: TRBV10-3
j_gene: TRBJ2-7
CDR3aa: CASSVLGNSEQYF
CDR3nt: TGTGCCAGCAGTGTTCTGGGGAACAGCGAGCAGTACTTC

d_gene: TRBD1
abundance: NA
v_gene: TRBV13
j_gene: TRBJ1-4
CDR3aa: CASSQPGQGEDERLFF
CDR3nt: TGTGCCAGCAGCCAACCTGGACAGGGTGAGGATGAAAGACTGTTTTTT

d_gene: TRBD1
abundance: NA
v_gene: TRBV29-1
j_gene: TRBJ2-5
CDR3aa: CSVANHRGQETQYF
CDR3nt: TGCAGCGTGGCAAACCACAGGGGGCAAGAGACCCAGTACTTC

d_gene: TRBD1
abundance: NA
v_gene: TRBV19
j_gene: TRBJ2-6
CDR3aa: CASSAGQGAAVGANVLTF
CDR3nt: TGTGCCAGCAGCGCGGGACAGGGGGCGGCTGTTGGGGCCAACGTCCTGACTTTC

d_gene: NA
abundance: NA
v_gene: TRBV4-3
j_gene: TRBJ2-2
CDR3aa: CASSQDKFVAAGELFF
CDR3nt: TGCGCCAGCAGCCAAGATAAGTTTGTAGCAGCCGGGGAGCTGTTTTTT

d_gene: TRBD2
abundance: NA
v_gene: TRBV11-2
j_gene: TRBJ2-2
CDR3aa: CASRGGRSAGELFF
CDR3nt: TGTGCCAGCAGGGGCGGGAGGAGCGCCGGGGAGCTGTTTTTT

d_gene: NA
abundance: few
v_gene: TRBV19
j_gene: TRBJ1-6
CDR3aa: CAWSSPAVETYNSPLHF
CDR3nt: TGTGCCTGGAGTTCACCCGCGGTGGAAACTTATAATTCACCCCTCCACTTT

d_gene: TRBD1
abundance: once
v_gene: TRBV10-3
j_gene: TRBJ2-5
CDR3aa: CAISESRRQGAKETQYF
CDR3nt: TGTGCCATCAGTGAATCCCGCAGACAGGGGGCAAAAGAGACCCAGTACTTC

d_gene: NA
abundance: many
v_gene: TRBV7-9
j_gene: TRBJ1-1
CDR3aa: CASSPPVRETEAFF
CDR3nt: TGTGCCAGCAGCCCCCCGGTCAGGGAAACTGAAGCTTTCTTT

d_gene: NA
abundance: many
v_gene: TRBV7-2
j_gene: TRBJ1-4
CDR3aa: CASSLGGRGEKLFF
CDR3nt: TGTGCCAGCAGCTTAGGGGGTAGGGGTGAAAAACTGTTTTTT

d_gene: TRBD2
abundance: once
v_gene: TRBV29-1
j_gene: TRBJ2-7
CDR3aa: CSVEISGGAYNEQYF
CDR3nt: TGCAGCGTTGAGATCAGCGGGGGGGCCTACAATGAGCAGTACTTC

d_gene: NA
abundance: NA
v_gene: TRBV19
j_gene: TRBJ1-5
CDR3aa: CASRKRGFEIQPQHF
CDR3nt: TGTGCCAGTAGAAAACGGGGGTTCGAGATCCAGCCCCAGCATTTT

d_gene: TRBD1
abundance: many
v_gene: TRBV20-1
j_gene: TRBJ2-5
CDR3aa: CSARPGTGGGETQYF
CDR3nt: TGCAGTGCTAGACCCGGGACAGGGGGTGGTGAGACCCAGTACTTC

d_gene: NA
abundance: many
v_gene: TRBV14
j_gene: TRBJ1-2
CDR3aa: CASSQQGLWGYTF
CDR3nt: TGTGCCAGCAGCCAACAGGGCCTTTGGGGCTACACCTTC

d_gene: TRBD1
abundance: NA
v_gene: TRBV7-9
j_gene: TRBJ1-4
CDR3aa: CASRPSGTVNEKLFF
CDR3nt: TGTGCCAGCAGACCAAGTGGGACAGTAAATGAAAAACTGTTTTTT

d_gene: TRBD1
abundance: NA
v_gene: TRBV7-9
j_gene: TRBJ2-6
CDR3aa: CASSSTGTAASGANVLTF
CDR3nt: TGTGCCAGCAGCTCGACCGGGACAGCAGCCTCTGGGGCCAACGTCCTGACTTTC

d_gene: NA
abundance: many
v_gene: TRBV10-3
j_gene: TRBJ2-2
CDR3aa: CAITDTGGTGELFF
CDR3nt: TGTGCCATCACGGACACCGGTGGGACCGGGGAGCTGTTTTTT

d_gene: NA
abundance: many
v_gene: TRBV6-5
j_gene: TRBJ1-6
CDR3aa: CASSYTGTLLSPLHF
CDR3nt: TGTGCCAGCAGTTACACCGGGACATTGCTGTCACCCCTCCACTTT

d_gene: TRBD1
abundance: many
v_gene: TRBV12-5
j_gene: TRBJ1-1
CDR3aa: CASALTGGGTEAFF
CDR3nt: TGTGCTAGTGCCCTGACAGGGGGTGGTACTGAAGCTTTCTTT

d_gene: TRBD1
abundance: many
v_gene: TRBV6-5
j_gene: TRBJ1-2
CDR3aa: CASSPLGQGGYGYTF
CDR3nt: TGTGCCAGCAGCCCCTTAGGACAGGGAGGCTATGGCTACACCTTC

d_gene: NA
abundance: NA
v_gene: TRBV7-9
j_gene: TRBJ2-7
CDR3aa: CASSPWGVSYEQYF
CDR3nt: TGTGCCAGCAGCCCGTGGGGGGTTTCCTACGAGCAGTACTTC

d_gene: NA
abundance: NA
v_gene: TRBV27
j_gene: TRBJ2-7
CDR3aa: CASSLRGTGYEQYF
CDR3nt: TGTGCCAGCAGTTTACGCGGCACAGGGTACGAGCAGTACTTC

d_gene: TRBD1
abundance: NA
v_gene: TRBV10-2
j_gene: TRBJ1-2
CDR3aa: CASSEGRGQGYTF
CDR3nt: TGCGCCAGCAGTGAGGGGAGGGGGCAGGGCTACACCTTC

d_gene: TRBD2
abundance: few
v_gene: TRBV9
j_gene: TRBJ2-7
CDR3aa: CASSQASGSSYEQYF
CDR3nt: TGTGCCAGCAGCCAAGCTAGCGGTAGTTCCTACGAGCAGTACTTC

d_gene: NA
abundance: NA
v_gene: TRBV6-6
j_gene: TRBJ2-7
CDR3aa: CASSYSKGPVKYEQYF
CDR3nt: TGTGCCAGCAGTTACTCAAAGGGGCCAGTCAAATACGAGCAGTACTTC

d_gene: NA
abundance: few
v_gene: TRBV12-3/TRBV12-4
j_gene: TRBJ1-1
CDR3aa: CASSFPGLRREAFF
CDR3nt: TGTGCCAGCAGCTTCCCCGGACTCAGACGTGAAGCTTTCTTT

d_gene: TRBD1
abundance: NA
v_gene: TRBV29-1
j_gene: TRBJ1-1
CDR3aa: CSVGKEGAYTEAFF
CDR3nt: TGCAGCGTTGGAAAGGAGGGGGCGTACACTGAAGCTTTCTTT

d_gene: TRBD1
abundance: NA
v_gene: TRBV9
j_gene: TRBJ2-6
CDR3aa: CASSVGEAGGYVLTF
CDR3nt: TGTGCCAGCAGCGTAGGGGAGGCAGGGGGCTACGTCCTGACTTTC

d_gene: TRBD2
abundance: NA
v_gene: TRBV2
j_gene: TRBJ2-1
CDR3aa: CASSRTSGYNEQFF
CDR3nt: TGTGCCAGCAGTCGGACTAGCGGCTACAATGAGCAGTTCTTC

d_gene: NA
abundance: many
v_gene: TRBV7-9
j_gene: TRBJ2-2
CDR3aa: CASSLGRTTGELFF
CDR3nt: TGTGCCAGCAGCTTAGGGAGGACAACCGGGGAGCTGTTTTTT

d_gene: TRBD1
abundance: NA
v_gene: TRBV19
j_gene: TRBJ2-7
CDR3aa: CASSPGQGSFYEQYF
CDR3nt: TGTGCCAGTAGCCCTGGACAGGGGTCGTTCTACGAGCAGTACTTC

d_gene: TRBD2
abundance: NA
v_gene: TRBV7-3
j_gene: TRBJ2-2
CDR3aa: CASSLIAGVSVGELFF
CDR3nt: TGTGCCAGCAGTCTCATAGCGGGAGTAAGCGTCGGGGAGCTGTTTTTT

d_gene: TRBD2
abundance: NA
v_gene: TRBV11-2
j_gene: TRBJ2-2
CDR3aa: CASSLDGLAANTGELLF
CDR3nt: TGTGCCAGCAGCTTAGATGGACTAGCTGCGAACACCGGGGAGCTGCTTTTT